The entry that follows covers one TCR beta chain sequence. The CDR3 is 18 amino acids. The ends lost 3 bases at V and 5 bases at J; junction bases unmatched: 18. The germline CDR1 and CDR2 sequences are DFQATT and SNEGSKA (reference sequence). This entry comes from a study of blood T cell repertoires in COVID-19. As handled by the study authors: Estimation of nucleated cell counts relied on the amplification of reference gene primers. TCRdb's copy holds only in-frame clones and misses some; the assay was immunoSEQ multiplex PCR. V and J calls and clone size come straight from that table; D and trimming were deduced from the DNA. This table has approximately 180,000 clones, about 85% appearing once.

The sequence was obtained from a man between 60 and 75 years old with active or convalescent COVID-19. Sequencing was done on a sample of peripheral blood. V gene TRBV20-1 combines with J gene TRBJ2-5; 10 bases align to TRBD2. The CDR3: CSASRASGGPSRTETQYF. The CDR3 nucleotides are TGCAGTGCTAGTCGGGCTAGCGGGGGACCCTCGAGGACTGAGACCCAGTACTTC.